This T cell receptor beta chain derives from a study of blood T cell repertoires in COVID-19. Method: immunoSEQ multiplex PCR; TCRdb's copy keeps in-frame clones and lacks some. This repertoire shows 15,000 to 20,000 clones, 80% found once; its top ten account for about 16%. This CDR3 has 13 residues. Looked up from germline, CDR1 is ENHRY and CDR2 is SYGVKD. V was shortened by 4 bases and J by 4 bases, with 10 bases between the two germline ends. Material: peripheral blood. The sequence derives from a human donor in a cohort sampled during active COVID-19. V usage is TRBV10-3 and J usage is TRBJ1-1, with a possible D match to TRBD1 (5 bases). The CDR3 DNA reads TGTGCCATCAGTGTGACCGGGGGCACTGAAGCTTTCTTT. Its translation is CAISVTGGTEAFF.